This entry describes one T cell receptor (beta chain). As yet, its antigen is unknown. This sample stems from a study of cytomegalovirus exposure and HLA in healthy donors. When sampled, the donors appeared nominally healthy, though they likely had unrecorded immune exposures. Study findings and constraints: Most subjects had HLA-A and HLA-B alleles reportedly predicted accurately by TCR beta sequences. A link between a missense DCLRE1C variant and TCR beta V- and J-gene trimming emerged from a later analysis. Highly shared sequence variants in one cluster were likely a sequencing artifact.

60 Vbeta and 13 Jbeta primers were used in PCR. This table comes from immunoSEQ multiplex PCR, and its TCRdb copy is limited to in-frame clones, with some not included. The sample has around 95,000 clones; about four fifths are singletons. This TCR came from a female donor in good health and CMV-seropositive. The specimen was PBMCs.

CDR3 nucleotide sequence: TGTGCCAGCAGCTTTCCAGGGCAGAACACTGAAGCTTTCTTT. Amino acid sequence: CASSFPGQNTEAFF. The chain has TRBV5-4 and TRBJ1-1; weak D call: TRBD1 (5 bases). Trimming took 2 bases from V and 1 from J, leaving 9 bases between them. Germline values: CDR1 SGHNT, CDR2 YYREEE (reference sequence). This CDR3 is built from 14 residues.